This TCR beta chain was captured by sequencing in a study of PD-L1 blockade in urothelial cancer. This sample's time point: pretreatment peripheral blood. Sequenced by immunoSEQ multiplex PCR; TCRdb stores in-frame clones only, minus some. This sample has roughly 67,000 clones, with around 88% found just once. This receptor was identified in a man aged 55-75 years with urothelial cancer. This material consisted of PBMCs, taken around atezolizumab (anti-PD-L1) treatment.

As DNA, the CDR3 is TGTGCCAGCAGCTACGGACAGATCAATTGGGATGAGCAGTTCTTC. Residues: CASSYGQINWDEQFF. The V and J genes are TRBV5-8 and TRBJ2-1; weak D call: TRBD1 (6 bases). Germline V CDR1 and CDR2: SGHTS, YDEGEE. Trimming removed 3 bases from V and 8 bases from J, with 18 bases in between. CDR3 length: 15 amino acids. The variable domain in full, completed from reference TRBV5-8 and TRBJ2-1, reads EAGVTQSPTHLIKTRGQQATLRCSPISGHTSVYWYQQALGLGLQFLLWYDEGEERNRGNFPPRFSGRQFPNYSSELNVNALELEDSALYLCASSYGQINWDEQFFGPGTRLTVL.